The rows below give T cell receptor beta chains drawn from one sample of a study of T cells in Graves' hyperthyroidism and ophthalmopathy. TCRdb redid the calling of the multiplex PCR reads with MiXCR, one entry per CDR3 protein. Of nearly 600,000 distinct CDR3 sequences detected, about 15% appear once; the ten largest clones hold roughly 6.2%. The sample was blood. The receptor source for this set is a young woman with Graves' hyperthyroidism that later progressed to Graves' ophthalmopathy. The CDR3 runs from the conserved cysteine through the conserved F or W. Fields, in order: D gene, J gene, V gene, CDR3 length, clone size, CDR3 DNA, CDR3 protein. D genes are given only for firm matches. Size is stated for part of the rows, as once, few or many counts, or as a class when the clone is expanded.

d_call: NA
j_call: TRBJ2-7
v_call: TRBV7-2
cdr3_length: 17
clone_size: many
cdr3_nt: TGTGCCAGCAGCCCCCCACGCATGCGGTACGGGGGCTACGAGCAGTACTTC
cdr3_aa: CASSPPRMRYGGYEQYF

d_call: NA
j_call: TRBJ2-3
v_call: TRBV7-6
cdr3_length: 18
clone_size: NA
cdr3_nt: TGTGCCAGCAGCTTGGTCCCATTTACAGGTTCCCTCACAGATACGCAGTATTTT
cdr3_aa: CASSLVPFTGSLTDTQYF

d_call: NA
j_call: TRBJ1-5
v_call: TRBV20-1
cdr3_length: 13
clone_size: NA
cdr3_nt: TGCAGTGCTAGTGACAGGTGGGGTCAGCCCCAGCATTTT
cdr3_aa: CSASDRWGQPQHF

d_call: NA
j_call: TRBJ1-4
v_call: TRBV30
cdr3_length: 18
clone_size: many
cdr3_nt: TGTGCCGGAGAACCCTCCCCACGGGGAATAGGAGCTAATGAAAAACTGTTTTTT
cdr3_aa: CAGEPSPRGIGANEKLFF

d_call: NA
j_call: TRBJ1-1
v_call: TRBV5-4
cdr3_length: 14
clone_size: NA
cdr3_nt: TGTGCCAGCAGCCTGGACACCCGGTCCACTGAAGCTTTCTTT
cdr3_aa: CASSLDTRSTEAFF

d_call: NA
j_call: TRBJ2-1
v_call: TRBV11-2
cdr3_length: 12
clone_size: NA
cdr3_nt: TGTGCCAGCAGCTTGAGGGGAGAGACCCAGTTCTTC
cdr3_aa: CASSLRGETQFF

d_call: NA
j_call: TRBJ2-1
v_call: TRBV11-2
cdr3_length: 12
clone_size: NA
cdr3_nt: TGTGCCAGCAGCCCCCAGGGAAATGAGCAGCTCTTC
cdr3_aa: CASSPQGNEQLF

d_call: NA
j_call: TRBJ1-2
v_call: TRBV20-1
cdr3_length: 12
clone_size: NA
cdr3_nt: TGCAGTGCTTTCTTGTCAGTTTATGGCTACACCTTC
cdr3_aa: CSAFLSVYGYTF

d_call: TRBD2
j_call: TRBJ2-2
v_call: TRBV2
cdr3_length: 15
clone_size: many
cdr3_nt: TGTGCCAGCAGTGTGACCACTAGCGGGTCCGGGGAGCTGTTTTTT
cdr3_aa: CASSVTTSGSGELFF

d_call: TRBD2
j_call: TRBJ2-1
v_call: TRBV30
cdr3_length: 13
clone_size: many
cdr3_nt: TGTGCCTGGAGTGAAGCTAGCGGGAGGCGGGAGTTCTTC
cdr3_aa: CAWSEASGRREFF

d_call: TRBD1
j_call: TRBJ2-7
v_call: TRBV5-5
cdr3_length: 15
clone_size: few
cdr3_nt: TGTGCCAGCAGCAAGGACAGGGGAGCGGCCTACGAGCAGTACTTC
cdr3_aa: CASSKDRGAAYEQYF

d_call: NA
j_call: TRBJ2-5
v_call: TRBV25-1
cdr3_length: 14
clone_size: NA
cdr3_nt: TGTGCCAGCAGCCGAATTGGGTACCAAGAGACCCAGTACTTC
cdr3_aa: CASSRIGYQETQYF

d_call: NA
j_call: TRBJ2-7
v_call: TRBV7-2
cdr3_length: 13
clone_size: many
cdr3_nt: TGTGCCAGCAGCTTTTTGGGAGATCACGAGCAGTACTTC
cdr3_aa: CASSFLGDHEQYF

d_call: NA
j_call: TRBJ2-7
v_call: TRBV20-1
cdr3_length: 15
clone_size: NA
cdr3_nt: TGCAGTGTCTCAGCCAGTGCTGAGGGGTCCTACGAGCAGTACTTC
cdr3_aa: CSVSASAEGSYEQYF

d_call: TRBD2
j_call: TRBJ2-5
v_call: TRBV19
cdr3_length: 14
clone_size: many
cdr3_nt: TGTGCCAGTAGTACTCTAGCGGGTGGGGAGACCCAGTACTTC
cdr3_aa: CASSTLAGGETQYF

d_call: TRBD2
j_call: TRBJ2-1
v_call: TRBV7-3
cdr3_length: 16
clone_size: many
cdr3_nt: TGTGCCAGCAGCCTATACGGGACTAGCGGGATGGATGAGCAGTTCTTC
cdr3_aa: CASSLYGTSGMDEQFF

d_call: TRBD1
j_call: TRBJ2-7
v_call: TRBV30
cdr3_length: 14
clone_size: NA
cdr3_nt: TGTGTCTGGAGTCGGGACAGGGGGCAATACGTGCAGTACTTC
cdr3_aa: CVWSRDRGQYVQYF

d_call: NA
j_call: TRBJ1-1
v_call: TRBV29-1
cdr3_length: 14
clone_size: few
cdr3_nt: TGCAGCGTTGAGCCGGACGGAACCAACACTGAAGCTTTCTTT
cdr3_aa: CSVEPDGTNTEAFF

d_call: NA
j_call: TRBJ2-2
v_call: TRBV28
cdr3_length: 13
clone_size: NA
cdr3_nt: TGTGCCAGCAGTGCAGTACACACCGGGGAGCTGTTTTTT
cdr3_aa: CASSAVHTGELFF

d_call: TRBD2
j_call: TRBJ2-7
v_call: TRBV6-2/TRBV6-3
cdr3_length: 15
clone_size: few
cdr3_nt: TGTGCCAGCCAAAGGGAGGAACTAGCGGGCTACGAGCAGTACTTC
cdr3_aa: CASQREELAGYEQYF

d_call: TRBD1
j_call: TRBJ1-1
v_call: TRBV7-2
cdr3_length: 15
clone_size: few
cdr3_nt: TGTGCCAGCAGCGCCCACAGGGGGTACAACACTGAAGCTTTCTTT
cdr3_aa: CASSAHRGYNTEAFF

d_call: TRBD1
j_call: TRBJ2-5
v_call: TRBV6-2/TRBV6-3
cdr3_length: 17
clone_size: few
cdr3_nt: TGTGCCAGCAGTTACTCAATTCGGACAGGGCGTCAAGAGACCCAGTACTTC
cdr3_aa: CASSYSIRTGRQETQYF

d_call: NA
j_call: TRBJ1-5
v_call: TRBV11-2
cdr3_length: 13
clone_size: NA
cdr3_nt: TGCGCCAGCAGCCAAGACTACAATCAGCCCCAGCATTTT
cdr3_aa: CASSQDYNQPQHF

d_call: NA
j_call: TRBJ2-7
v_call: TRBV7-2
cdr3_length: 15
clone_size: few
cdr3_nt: TGTGCCAGCAGCCCGCGGCCCGAAAACTCCTACGAGCAGTACTTC
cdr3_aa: CASSPRPENSYEQYF

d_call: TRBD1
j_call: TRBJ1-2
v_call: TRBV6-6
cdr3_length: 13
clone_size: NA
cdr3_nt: TGTGCCAGCAGTTACGAGGGGGCTCATAGCTACACCTTC
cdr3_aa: CASSYEGAHSYTF

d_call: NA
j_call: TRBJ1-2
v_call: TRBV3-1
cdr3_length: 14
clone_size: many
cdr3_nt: TGTGCCAGCAGCCTGACGAGCGCTAACTATGGCTACACCTTC
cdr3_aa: CASSLTSANYGYTF

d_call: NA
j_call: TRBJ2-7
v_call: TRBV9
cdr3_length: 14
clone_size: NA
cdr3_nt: TGTGCCAGCAGCGTAGGGACAGCGTTTTACGAGCAGTACTTC
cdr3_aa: CASSVGTAFYEQYF

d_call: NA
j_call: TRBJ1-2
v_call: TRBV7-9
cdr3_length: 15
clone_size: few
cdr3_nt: TGTGCCAGCAGCCCCTCGGGCAGCGTTCTATCTAGCTACACCTTC
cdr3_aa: CASSPSGSVLSSYTF

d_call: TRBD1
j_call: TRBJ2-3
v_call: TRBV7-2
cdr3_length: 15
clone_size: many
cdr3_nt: TGTGCCAGCAGGGCACCCGGGACAGGGCCAGATACGCAGTATTTT
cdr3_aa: CASRAPGTGPDTQYF

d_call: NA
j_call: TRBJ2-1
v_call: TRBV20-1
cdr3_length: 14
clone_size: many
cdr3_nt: TGCAGTGCTAGAGATACGGTGCACTACAATGAGCAGTTCTTC
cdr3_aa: CSARDTVHYNEQFF

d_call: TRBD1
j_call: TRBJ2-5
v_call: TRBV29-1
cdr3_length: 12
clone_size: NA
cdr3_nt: TGCAGCCATCGGACAGGGCAAGAGACCCAGTACTTC
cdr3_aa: CSHRTGQETQYF

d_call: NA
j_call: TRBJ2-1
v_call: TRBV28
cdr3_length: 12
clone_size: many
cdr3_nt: TGTGCCAGCAGTTCCGGACTAAATGAGCAGTTCTTC
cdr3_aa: CASSSGLNEQFF

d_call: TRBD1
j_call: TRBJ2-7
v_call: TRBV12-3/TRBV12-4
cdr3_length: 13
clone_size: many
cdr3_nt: TGTGCCAGCAGCATTGGACAGGGGTACGAGCAGTACTTC
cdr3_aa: CASSIGQGYEQYF

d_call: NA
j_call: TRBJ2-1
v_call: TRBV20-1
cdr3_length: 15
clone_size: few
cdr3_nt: TGCAGTGCTCCCCAGGGGGGGAATGAAAACAATGAGCAGTTCTTC
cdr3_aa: CSAPQGGNENNEQFF

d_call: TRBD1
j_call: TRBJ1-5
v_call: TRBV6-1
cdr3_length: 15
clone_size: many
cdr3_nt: TGTGCCAGTACTACGAACAGGGGCTGGGGGCAGCCCCAGCATTTT
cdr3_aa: CASTTNRGWGQPQHF

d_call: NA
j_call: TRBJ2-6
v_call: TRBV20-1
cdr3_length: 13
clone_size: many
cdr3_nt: TGCAGTGTTGGGTTGGCTGGGGCCAACGTCCTGACTTTC
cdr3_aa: CSVGLAGANVLTF

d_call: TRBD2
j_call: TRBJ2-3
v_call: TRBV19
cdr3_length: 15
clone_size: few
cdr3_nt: TGTGCCAGTAGTATGGGGGTAGCGGGAACGGATACGCAGTATTTT
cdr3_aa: CASSMGVAGTDTQYF

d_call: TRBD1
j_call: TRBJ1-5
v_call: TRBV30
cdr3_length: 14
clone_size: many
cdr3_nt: TGTGCCTGGAGTGCCGGGCAGGGGGGTCAGCCCCAGCATTTT
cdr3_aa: CAWSAGQGGQPQHF

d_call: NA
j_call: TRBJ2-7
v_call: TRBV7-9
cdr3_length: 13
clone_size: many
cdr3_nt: TGTGCCAGCAGCGCGGGACACTACTACGAGCAGTACTTC
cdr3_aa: CASSAGHYYEQYF

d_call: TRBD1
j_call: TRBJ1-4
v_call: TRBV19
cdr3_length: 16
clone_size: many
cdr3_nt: TGTGCCAGTACCCCGGGGACAGGTGCCGGAGGTGAAAAACTGTTTTTT
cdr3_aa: CASTPGTGAGGEKLFF

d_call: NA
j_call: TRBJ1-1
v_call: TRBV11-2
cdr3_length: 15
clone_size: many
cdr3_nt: TGTGCCAGCAGCTTAGAAGCGGGATGGGATACTGAAGCTTTCTTT
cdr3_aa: CASSLEAGWDTEAFF